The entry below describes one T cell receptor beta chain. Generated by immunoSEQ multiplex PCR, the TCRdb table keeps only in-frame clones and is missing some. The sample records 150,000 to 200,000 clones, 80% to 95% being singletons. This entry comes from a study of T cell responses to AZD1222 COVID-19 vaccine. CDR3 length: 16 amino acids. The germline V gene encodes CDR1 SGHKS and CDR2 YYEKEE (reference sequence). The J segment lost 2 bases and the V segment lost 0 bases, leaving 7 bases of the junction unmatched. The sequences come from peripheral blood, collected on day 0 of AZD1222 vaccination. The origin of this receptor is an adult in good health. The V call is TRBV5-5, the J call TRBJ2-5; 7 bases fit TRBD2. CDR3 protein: CASSLVPSGGQETQYF. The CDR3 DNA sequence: TGTGCCAGCAGCTTGGTGCCTAGCGGCGGGCAAGAGACCCAGTACTTC.